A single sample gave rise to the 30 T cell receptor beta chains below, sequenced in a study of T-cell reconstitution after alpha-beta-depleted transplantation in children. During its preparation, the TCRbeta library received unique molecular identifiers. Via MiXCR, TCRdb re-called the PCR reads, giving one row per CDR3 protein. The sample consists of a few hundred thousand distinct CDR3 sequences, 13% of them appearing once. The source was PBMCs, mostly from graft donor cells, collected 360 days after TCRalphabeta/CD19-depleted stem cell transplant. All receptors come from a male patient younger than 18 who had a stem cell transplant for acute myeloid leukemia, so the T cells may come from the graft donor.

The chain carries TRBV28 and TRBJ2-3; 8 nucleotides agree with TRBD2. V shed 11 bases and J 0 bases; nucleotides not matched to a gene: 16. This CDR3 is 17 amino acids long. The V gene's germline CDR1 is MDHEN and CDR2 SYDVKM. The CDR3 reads CALSERGLLTSTDTQYF. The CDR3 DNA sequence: TGTGCCCTTAGCGAGCGGGGGCTCCTCACTAGCACAGATACGCAGTATTTT.

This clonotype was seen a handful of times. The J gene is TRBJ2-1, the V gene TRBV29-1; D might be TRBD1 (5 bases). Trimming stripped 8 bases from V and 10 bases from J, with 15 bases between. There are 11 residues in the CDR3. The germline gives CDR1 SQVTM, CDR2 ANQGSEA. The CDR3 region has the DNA TGCAGCCTAAGAGTGGGGCTCGAGCAGTTCTTC. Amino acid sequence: CSLRVGLEQFF.

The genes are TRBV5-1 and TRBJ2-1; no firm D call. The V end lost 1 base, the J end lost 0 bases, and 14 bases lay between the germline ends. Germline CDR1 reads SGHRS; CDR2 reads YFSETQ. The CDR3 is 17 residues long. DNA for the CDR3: TGCGCCAGCAGCTTGCTTGTGGTTACAGTCTCCTACAATGAGCAGTTCTTC. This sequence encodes CASSLLVVTVSYNEQFF.

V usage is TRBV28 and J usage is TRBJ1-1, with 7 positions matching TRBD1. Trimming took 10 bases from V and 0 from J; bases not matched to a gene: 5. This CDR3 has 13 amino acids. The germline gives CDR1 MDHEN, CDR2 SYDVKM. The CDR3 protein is CATRGVMNTEAFF. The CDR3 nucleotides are TGTGCCACCAGGGGGGTTATGAACACTGAAGCTTTCTTT.

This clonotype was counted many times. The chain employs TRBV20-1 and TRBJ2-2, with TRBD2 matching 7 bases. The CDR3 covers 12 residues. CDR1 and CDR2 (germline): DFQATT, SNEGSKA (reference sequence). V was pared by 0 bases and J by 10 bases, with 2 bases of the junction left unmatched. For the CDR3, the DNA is TGCAGTGCTAGAGATGGGAGGGAGGAGCTGTTTTTT. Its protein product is CSARDGREELFF.

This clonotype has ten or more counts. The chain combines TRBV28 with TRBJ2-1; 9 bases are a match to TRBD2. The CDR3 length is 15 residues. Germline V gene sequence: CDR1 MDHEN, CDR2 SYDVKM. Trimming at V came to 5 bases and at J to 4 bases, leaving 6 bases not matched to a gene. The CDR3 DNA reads TGTGCCAGCAGTCTCCGGACTAGCGCTTACAATGAGCAGTTCTTC. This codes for CASSLRTSAYNEQFF.

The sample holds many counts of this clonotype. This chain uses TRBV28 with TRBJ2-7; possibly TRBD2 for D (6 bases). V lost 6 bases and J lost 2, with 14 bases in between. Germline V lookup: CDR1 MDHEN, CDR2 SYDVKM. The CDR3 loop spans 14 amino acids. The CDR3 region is CASRGGVRAYEQYF. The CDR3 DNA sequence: TGTGCCAGCAGGGGCGGGGTAAGAGCCTACGAGCAGTACTTC.

CDR3 coding DNA: TGCGCCAGCAGCTTGGTTAAGGGCCTCGTCTACGAGCAGTACTTC. It encodes CASSLVKGLVYEQYF. The V call is TRBV5-1, the J call TRBJ2-7, with D unclear. Germline CDR1 is SGHRS and CDR2 is YFSETQ. This CDR3 spans 15 amino acids. Between the trimmed V and J ends, which lost 0 bases and 3 bases, there was a span of 13 bases. Full variable domain (outside the CDR3, taken from reference TRBV5-1 and TRBJ2-7): KAGVTQTPRYLIKTRGQQVTLSCSPISGHRSVSWYQQTPGQGLQFLFEYFSETQRNKGNFPGRFSGRQFSNSRSEMNVSTLELGDSALYLCASSLVKGLVYEQYFGPGTRLTVT.

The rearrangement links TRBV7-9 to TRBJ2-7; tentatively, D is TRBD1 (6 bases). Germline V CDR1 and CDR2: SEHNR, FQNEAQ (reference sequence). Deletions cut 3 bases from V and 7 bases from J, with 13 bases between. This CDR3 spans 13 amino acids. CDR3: CASSFLRGTEQYF. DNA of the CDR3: TGTGCCAGCAGCTTTCTACGAGGGACAGAGCAGTACTTC.

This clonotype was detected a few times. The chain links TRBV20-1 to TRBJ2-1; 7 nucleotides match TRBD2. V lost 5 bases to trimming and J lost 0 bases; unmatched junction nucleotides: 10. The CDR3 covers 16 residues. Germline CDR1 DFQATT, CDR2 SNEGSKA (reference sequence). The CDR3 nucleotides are TGCAGTGCTTCCAAAGCGGGGAAGAGCTCCTACAATGAGCAGTTCTTC. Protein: CSASKAGKSSYNEQFF.

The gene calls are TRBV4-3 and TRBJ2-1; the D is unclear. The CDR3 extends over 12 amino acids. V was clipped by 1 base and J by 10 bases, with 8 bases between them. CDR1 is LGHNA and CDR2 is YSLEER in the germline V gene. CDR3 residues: CASSQVVTEQFF. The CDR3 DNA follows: TGCGCCAGCAGCCAAGTAGTTACCGAGCAGTTCTTC.

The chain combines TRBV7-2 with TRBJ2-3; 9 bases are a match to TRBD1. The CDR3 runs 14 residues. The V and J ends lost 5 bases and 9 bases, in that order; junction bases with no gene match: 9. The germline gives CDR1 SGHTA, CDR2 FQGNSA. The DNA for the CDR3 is TGTGCCAGCAGCCTGGACAGGGGAGAACGGACGCAGTATTTT. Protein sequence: CASSLDRGERTQYF.

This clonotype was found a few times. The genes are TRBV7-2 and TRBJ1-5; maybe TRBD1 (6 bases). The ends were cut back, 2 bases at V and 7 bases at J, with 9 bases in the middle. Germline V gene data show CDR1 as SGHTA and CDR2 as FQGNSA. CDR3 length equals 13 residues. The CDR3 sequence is CASSLTGLQPQHF. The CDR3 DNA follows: TGTGCCAGCAGCTTAACAGGGCTACAGCCCCAGCATTTT.

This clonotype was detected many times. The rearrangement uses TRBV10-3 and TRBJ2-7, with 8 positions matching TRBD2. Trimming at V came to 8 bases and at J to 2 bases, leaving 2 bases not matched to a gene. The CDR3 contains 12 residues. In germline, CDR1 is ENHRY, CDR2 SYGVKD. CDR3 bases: TGTGCCATCGGGCGGGAGGCCTACGAGCAGTACTTC. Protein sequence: CAIGREAYEQYF.

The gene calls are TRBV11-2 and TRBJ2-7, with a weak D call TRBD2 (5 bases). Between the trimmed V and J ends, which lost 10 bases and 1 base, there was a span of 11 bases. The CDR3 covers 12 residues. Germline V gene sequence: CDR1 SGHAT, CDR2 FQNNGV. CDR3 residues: CAIVDFSYEQYF. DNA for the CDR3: TGTGCCATCGTGGACTTTTCCTACGAGCAGTACTTC.

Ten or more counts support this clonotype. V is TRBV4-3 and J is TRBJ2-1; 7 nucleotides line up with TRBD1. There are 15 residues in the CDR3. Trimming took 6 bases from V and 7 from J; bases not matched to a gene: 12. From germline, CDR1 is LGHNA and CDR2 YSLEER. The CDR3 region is CASRPGQERGNEQFF. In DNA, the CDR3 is TGCGCCAGCAGACCAGGACAGGAGCGCGGGAATGAGCAGTTCTTC.

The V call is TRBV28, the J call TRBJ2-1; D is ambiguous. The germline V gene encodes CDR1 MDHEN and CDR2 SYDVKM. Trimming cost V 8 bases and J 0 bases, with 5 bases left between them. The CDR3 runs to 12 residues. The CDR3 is CASQDSYNEQFF. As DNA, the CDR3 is TGTGCCAGCCAAGACTCCTACAATGAGCAGTTCTTC.

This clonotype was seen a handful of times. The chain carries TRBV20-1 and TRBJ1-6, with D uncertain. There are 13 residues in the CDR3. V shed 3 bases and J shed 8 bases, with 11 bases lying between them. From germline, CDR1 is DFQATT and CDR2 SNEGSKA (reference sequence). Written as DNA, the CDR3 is TGCAGTGCTAGTATAGCTAGGGATTCACCCCTCCACTTT. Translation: CSASIARDSPLHF.

The CDR3 protein is CASSFTGHNQPQHF. DNA for the CDR3: TGTGCCAGCAGCTTCACGGGGCACAATCAGCCCCAGCATTTT. The chain employs TRBV5-6 and TRBJ1-5, with a weak D call TRBD1 (5 bases). The CDR3 covers 14 residues. Trimming cost V 2 bases and J 3 bases, with 9 bases left between them. Germline lookup yields CDR1 SGHDT and CDR2 YYEEEE.

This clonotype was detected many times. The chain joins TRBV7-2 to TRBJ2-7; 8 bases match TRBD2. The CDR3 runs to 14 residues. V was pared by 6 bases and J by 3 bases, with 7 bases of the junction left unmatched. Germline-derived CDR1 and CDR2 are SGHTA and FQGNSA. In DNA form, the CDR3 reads TGTGCCAGCAGAAGTAGCGGGGCAGACTACGAGCAGTACTTC. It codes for CASRSSGADYEQYF.

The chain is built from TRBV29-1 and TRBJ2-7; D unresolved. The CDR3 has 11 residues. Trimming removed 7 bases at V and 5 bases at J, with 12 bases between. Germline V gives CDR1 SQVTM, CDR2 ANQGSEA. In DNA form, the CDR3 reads TGCAGCGCGATAACGATTGACGAGCAGTACTTC. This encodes CSAITIDEQYF.

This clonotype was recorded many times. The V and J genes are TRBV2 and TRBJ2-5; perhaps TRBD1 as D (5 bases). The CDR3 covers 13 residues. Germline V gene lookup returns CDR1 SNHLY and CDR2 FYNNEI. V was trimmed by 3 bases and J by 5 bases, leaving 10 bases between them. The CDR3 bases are TGTGCCAGCAGTGACAGGGTGAGGGAGACCCAGTACTTC. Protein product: CASSDRVRETQYF.

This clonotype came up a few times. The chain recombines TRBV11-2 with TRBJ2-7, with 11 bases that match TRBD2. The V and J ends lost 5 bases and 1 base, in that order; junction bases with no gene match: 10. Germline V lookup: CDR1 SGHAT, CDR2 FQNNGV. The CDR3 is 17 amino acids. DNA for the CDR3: TGTGCCAGCAGCCCTGGACTAGCGGGTCCTCCTTCCTACGAGCAGTACTTC. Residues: CASSPGLAGPPSYEQYF.

The DNA of the CDR3 is TGTGCCAGCAGTTTAGGGTCGGCCCGCCCCCCCCAAAACATTCAGTACTTC. Translated, it gives CASSLGSARPPQNIQYF. This sequence joins TRBV28 and TRBJ2-4; no reliable D call. Germline V gene data show CDR1 as MDHEN and CDR2 as SYDVKM. The V and J ends lost 2 bases and 5 bases respectively, with 19 bases between them. CDR3 length: 17 amino acids.

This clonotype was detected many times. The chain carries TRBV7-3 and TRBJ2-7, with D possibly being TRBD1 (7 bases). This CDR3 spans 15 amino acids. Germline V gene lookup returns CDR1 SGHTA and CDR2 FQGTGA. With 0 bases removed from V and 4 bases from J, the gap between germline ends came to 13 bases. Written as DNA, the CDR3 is TGTGCCAGCAGCTTAACGGCAGGGGGGTCGTACGAGCAGTACTTC. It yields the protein CASSLTAGGSYEQYF. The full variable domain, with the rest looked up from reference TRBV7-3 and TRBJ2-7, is GAGVSQTPSNKVTEKGKYVELRCDPISGHTALYWYRQSLGQGPEFLIYFQGTGAADDSGLPNDRFFAVRPEGSVSTLKIQRTERGDSAVYLCASSLTAGGSYEQYFGPGTRLTVT.

Here the CDR3 reads CSAGNAGGPQETQYF. The CDR3, as DNA: TGCAGTGCTGGGAATGCCGGGGGTCCCCAAGAGACCCAGTACTTC. The chain carries TRBV20-1 and TRBJ2-5; tentative D call: TRBD2 (6 bases). The CDR3 is made up of 15 amino acids. CDR1 and CDR2 (germline): DFQATT, SNEGSKA (reference sequence). Trimming pared 5 bases from V and 1 base from J, leaving 17 bases between.

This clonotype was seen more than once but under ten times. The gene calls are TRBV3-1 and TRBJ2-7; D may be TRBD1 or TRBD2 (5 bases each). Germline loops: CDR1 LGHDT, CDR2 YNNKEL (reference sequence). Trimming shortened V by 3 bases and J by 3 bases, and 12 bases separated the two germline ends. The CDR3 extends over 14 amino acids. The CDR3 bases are TGTGCCAGCAGCCAGGGACCTAAGGTCTACGAGCAGTACTTC. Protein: CASSQGPKVYEQYF.

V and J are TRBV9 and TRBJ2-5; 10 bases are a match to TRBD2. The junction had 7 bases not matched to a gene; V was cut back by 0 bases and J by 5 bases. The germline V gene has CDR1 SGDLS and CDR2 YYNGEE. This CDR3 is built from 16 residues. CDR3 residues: CASSVVASGSQETQYF. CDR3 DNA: TGTGCCAGCAGCGTAGTGGCTAGCGGGAGTCAGGAGACCCAGTACTTC. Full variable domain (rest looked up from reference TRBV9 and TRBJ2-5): DSGVTQTPKHLITATGQRVTLRCSPRSGDLSVYWYQQSLDQGLQFLIQYYNGEERAKGNILERFSAQQFPDLHSELNLSSLELGDSALYFCASSVVASGSQETQYFGPGTRLLVL.

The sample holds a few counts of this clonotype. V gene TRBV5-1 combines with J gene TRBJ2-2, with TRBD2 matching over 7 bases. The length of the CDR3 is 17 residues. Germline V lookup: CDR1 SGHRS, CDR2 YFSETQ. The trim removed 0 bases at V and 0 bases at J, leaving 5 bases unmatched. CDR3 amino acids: CASSLVPSGANTGELFF. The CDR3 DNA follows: TGCGCCAGCAGCTTGGTGCCTAGCGGCGCGAACACCGGGGAGCTGTTTTTT.

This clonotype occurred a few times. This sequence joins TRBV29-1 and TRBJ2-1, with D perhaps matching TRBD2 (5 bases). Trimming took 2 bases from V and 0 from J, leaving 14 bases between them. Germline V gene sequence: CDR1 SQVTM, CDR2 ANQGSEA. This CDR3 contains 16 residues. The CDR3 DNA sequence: TGCAGCGTTGAACCAGGAGGCGCCAGCTCCTACAATGAGCAGTTCTTC. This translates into CSVEPGGASSYNEQFF.